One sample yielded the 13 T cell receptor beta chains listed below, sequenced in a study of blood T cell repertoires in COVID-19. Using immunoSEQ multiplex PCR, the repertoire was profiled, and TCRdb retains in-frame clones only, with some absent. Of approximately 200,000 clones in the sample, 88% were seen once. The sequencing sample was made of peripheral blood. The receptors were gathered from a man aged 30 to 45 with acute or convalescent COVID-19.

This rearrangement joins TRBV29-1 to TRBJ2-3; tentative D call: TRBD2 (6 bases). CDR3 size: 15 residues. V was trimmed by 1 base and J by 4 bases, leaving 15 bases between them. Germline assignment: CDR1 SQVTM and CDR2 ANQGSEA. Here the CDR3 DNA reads TGCAGCGTTGAAGTGGGGCTAGCGCTGGCAGATACGCAGTATTTT. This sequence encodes CSVEVGLALADTQYF.

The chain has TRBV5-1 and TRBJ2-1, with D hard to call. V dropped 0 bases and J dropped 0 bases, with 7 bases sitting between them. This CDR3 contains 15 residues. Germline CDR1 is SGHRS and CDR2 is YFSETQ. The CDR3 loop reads CASSLATSSYNEQFF. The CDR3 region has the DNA TGCGCCAGCAGCTTGGCCACGAGCTCCTACAATGAGCAGTTCTTC.

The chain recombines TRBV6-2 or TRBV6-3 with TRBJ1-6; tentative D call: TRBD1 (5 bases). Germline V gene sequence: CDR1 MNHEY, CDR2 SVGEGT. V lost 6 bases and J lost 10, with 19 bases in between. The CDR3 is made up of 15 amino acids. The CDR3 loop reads CASSRGTATESPLHF. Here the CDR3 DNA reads TGTGCCAGCAGCCGAGGGACTGCCACAGAATCACCCCTCCACTTT.

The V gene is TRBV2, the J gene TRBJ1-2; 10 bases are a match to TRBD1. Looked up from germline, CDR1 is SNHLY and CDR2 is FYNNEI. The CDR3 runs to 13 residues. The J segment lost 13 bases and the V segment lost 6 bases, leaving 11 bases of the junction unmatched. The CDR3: CASSTGTGDRGTF. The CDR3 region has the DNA TGTGCCAGCAGCACCGGGACAGGGGATCGAGGCACCTTC.

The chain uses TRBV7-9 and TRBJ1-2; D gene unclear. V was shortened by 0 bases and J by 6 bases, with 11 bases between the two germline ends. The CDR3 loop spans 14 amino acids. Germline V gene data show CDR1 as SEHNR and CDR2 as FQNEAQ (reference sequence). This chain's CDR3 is CASSLAISRNGYTF. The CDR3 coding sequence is TGTGCCAGCAGCTTAGCGATTTCGAGGAATGGCTACACCTTC.

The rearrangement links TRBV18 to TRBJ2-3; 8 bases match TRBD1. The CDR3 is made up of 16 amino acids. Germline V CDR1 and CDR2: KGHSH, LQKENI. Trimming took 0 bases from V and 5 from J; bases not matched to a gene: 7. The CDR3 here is CASSPPATGGKDTQYF. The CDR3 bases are TGTGCCAGCTCACCACCGGCTACAGGGGGAAAAGATACGCAGTATTTT. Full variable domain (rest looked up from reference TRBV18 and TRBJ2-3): NAGVMQNPRHLVRRRGQEARLRCSPMKGHSHVYWYRQLPEEGLKFMVYLQKENIIDESGMPKERFSAEFPKEGPSILRIQQVVRGDSAAYFCASSPPATGGKDTQYFGPGTRLTVL.

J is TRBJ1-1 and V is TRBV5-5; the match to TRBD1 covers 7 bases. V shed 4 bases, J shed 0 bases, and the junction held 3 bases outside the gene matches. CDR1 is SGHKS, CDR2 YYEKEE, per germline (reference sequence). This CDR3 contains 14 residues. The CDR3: CASSKGQLNTEAFF. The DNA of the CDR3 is TGTGCCAGCAGCAAGGGACAGCTGAACACTGAAGCTTTCTTT.

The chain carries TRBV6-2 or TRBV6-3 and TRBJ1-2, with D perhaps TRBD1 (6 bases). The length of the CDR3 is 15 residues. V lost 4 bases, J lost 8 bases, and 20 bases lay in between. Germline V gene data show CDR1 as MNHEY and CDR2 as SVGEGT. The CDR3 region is CASSSRVRTVFGYTF. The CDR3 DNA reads TGTGCCAGCAGTTCCAGAGTACGGACAGTGTTCGGCTACACCTTC.

CDR3 loop: CASSQGTSGDTQYF. CDR3 nucleotides: TGTGCCAGCAGCCAAGGGACTAGCGGAGATACGCAGTATTTT. V and J are TRBV3-1 (or the pseudogene TRBV3-2) and TRBJ2-3; 10 bases are a match to TRBD2. From germline, CDR1 is LGHDT and CDR2 YNNKEL (reference sequence). This CDR3 region has 14 residues. Germline trimming cut 1 base from V and 5 bases from J; bases unmatched to any gene: 0.

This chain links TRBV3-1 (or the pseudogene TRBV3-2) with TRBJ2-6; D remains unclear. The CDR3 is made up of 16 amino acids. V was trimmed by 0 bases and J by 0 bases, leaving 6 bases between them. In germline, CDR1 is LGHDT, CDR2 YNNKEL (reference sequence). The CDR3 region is CASSQDIASGANVLTF. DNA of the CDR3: TGTGCCAGCAGCCAAGATATAGCCTCTGGGGCCAACGTCCTGACTTTC.

The CDR3 DNA reads TGTGCCAGCCGCGTAGCGGGACTAGGCGGGAGCACAGATACGCAGTATTTT. Protein sequence: CASRVAGLGGSTDTQYF. The chain combines TRBV28 with TRBJ2-3; 8 bases agree with TRBD2. The CDR3 sequence is 17 residues long. The germline V gene has CDR1 MDHEN and CDR2 SYDVKM. The junction had 13 bases not matched to a gene; V was cut back by 8 bases and J by 0 bases. Filled out from reference TRBV28 and TRBJ2-3, the complete variable domain reads DVKVTQSSRYLVKRTGEKVFLECVQDMDHENMFWYRQDPGLGLRLIYFSYDVKMKEKGDIPEGYSVSREKKERFSLILESASTNQTSMYLCASRVAGLGGSTDTQYFGPGTRLTVL.

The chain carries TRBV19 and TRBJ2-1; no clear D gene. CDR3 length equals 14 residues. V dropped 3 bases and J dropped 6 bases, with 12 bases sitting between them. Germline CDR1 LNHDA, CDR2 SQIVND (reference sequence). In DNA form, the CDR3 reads TGTGCCAGTAGTATGGGCCCCCCGATCAATGAGCAGTTCTTC. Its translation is CASSMGPPINEQFF.

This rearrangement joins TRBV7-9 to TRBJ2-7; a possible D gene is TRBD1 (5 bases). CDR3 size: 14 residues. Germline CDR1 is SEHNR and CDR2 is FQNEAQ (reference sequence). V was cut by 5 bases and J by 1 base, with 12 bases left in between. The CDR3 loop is CASSPPGLSYEQYF. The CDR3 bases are TGTGCCAGCAGCCCCCCAGGGCTATCCTACGAGCAGTACTTC.